These T cell receptor beta chains were read from a single sample in a study of OX40 agonist ivuxolimab in advanced cancers. The method was immunoSEQ multiplex PCR; TCRdb's version includes in-frame clones alone and lacks a portion of them. This repertoire shows around 140,000 clones, 90% found once; its top ten account for about 1.1%. The material sequenced was CD4+ or CD8+ T cells sorted from blood, taken in a trial of the OX40 agonist ivuxolimab. The source of these receptors is an adult with an advanced solid tumor such as melanoma, head and neck, liver or kidney cancer. CDR3s include the opening cysteine and the closing phenylalanine or tryptophan. A D gene is named only where the DNA matches it firmly. Rows may omit the clone size; those that give it use once, few, many or a size class.

cdr3_nt	cdr3_aa	v_call	clone_size	j_call	d_call
TGTGCCAGCACCCCCGCAGGGGACCCCCACTACGAGCAGTACTTC	CASTPAGDPHYEQYF	TRBV6-6	.	TRBJ2-7	.
TGCGCCAGCAGCTTGGACCGGGTCGAGCAGTACTTC	CASSLDRVEQYF	TRBV5-1	.	TRBJ2-7	.
TGTGCCAGCAGCTTAACGGTCATGGGCTATGGCTACACCTTC	CASSLTVMGYGYTF	TRBV7-2	once	TRBJ1-2	.
TGCGCCAGCAGCTTGGATCGCGGAGGGACAGATACGCAGTATTTT	CASSLDRGGTDTQYF	TRBV5-1	.	TRBJ2-3	.
TGTGCCAGCAGCTTAACCTCGGGAGTGGGCACAGATACGCAGTATTTT	CASSLTSGVGTDTQYF	TRBV11-2	.	TRBJ2-3	.
TGTGCCAGCAGTTACAGGACTAGCGGGAAGGGGAATGAGCAGTTCTTC	CASSYRTSGKGNEQFF	TRBV6-6	.	TRBJ2-1	TRBD2
TGTGCCAGCAGCTTACAAGGGACCCTCACTGAAGCTTTCTTT	CASSLQGTLTEAFF	TRBV7-9	few	TRBJ1-1	.
TGTGCCAGTCTTACCGGGACAGGGGGCATCTATGGCTACACCTTC	CASLTGTGGIYGYTF	TRBV28	.	TRBJ1-2	TRBD1
TGTGCCAGCATAAACAGGGGAGGCACTGAAGCTTTCTTT	CASINRGGTEAFF	TRBV2	.	TRBJ1-1	TRBD1
TGTGCCAGCTCACGTCCGGGACTTTCCTCTGGGGCCAACGTCCTGACTTTC	CASSRPGLSSGANVLTF	TRBV18	.	TRBJ2-6	.
TGTGCCAGCAGTCTCCCCACTAGCACAGATACGCAGTATTTT	CASSLPTSTDTQYF	TRBV28	.	TRBJ2-3	.
TGTGCCAGCACCAAGGGGGGGGCTAGCGGGAGATACGAGCAGTACTTC	CASTKGGASGRYEQYF	TRBV28	.	TRBJ2-7	TRBD2
TGTGCGTTAGCGGGAGGGCCCTCAGAGACCCAGTACTTC	CALAGGPSETQYF	TRBV30	.	TRBJ2-5	TRBD2
TGTGCCAGCAGCAGGAGGACTCGCTCAGATACGCAGTATTTT	CASSRRTRSDTQYF	TRBV21-1	.	TRBJ2-3	.
TGTGCCAGCAGAAAACAGGGGGCCGGAGCCTACGAGCAGTACTTC	CASRKQGAGAYEQYF	TRBV27	.	TRBJ2-7	TRBD1
TGCGCCAGCAGCCAAGTCAGGCAGGGCGGTGGAAACACCATATATTTT	CASSQVRQGGGNTIYF	TRBV4-1	.	TRBJ1-3	.
TGCGCCAGCAGCTTGGACGGGACAGGGAAACATCAGCCCCAGCATTTT	CASSLDGTGKHQPQHF	TRBV5-1	.	TRBJ1-5	TRBD1